One T cell receptor (beta chain) is described in this entry. The repertoire was sequenced with immunoSEQ multiplex PCR; TCRdb's copy has only in-frame clones and lacks some. The sample lists about 160,000 clones, around four fifths occurring once. This entry belongs to a study of blood T cell repertoires in COVID-19. Germline V gives CDR1 SGDLS, CDR2 YYNGEE. Trimming left V 4 bases short and J 3 bases short, with 11 bases between. The CDR3 is 13 residues long. This receptor was taken from a woman aged 80 or over with acute or convalescent COVID-19. The specimen sequenced was peripheral blood. V and J are TRBV9 and TRBJ2-7; TRBD1 is a possible D gene (5 bases). Here the CDR3 DNA reads TGTGCCAGCAGCCCCGGACACGACTACGAGCAGTACTTC. It is translated as CASSPGHDYEQYF. Combining the CDR3 with reference TRBV9 and TRBJ2-7 gives the whole variable domain DSGVTQTPKHLITATGQRVTLRCSPRSGDLSVYWYQQSLDQGLQFLIQYYNGEERAKGNILERFSAQQFPDLHSELNLSSLELGDSALYFCASSPGHDYEQYFGPGTRLTVT.